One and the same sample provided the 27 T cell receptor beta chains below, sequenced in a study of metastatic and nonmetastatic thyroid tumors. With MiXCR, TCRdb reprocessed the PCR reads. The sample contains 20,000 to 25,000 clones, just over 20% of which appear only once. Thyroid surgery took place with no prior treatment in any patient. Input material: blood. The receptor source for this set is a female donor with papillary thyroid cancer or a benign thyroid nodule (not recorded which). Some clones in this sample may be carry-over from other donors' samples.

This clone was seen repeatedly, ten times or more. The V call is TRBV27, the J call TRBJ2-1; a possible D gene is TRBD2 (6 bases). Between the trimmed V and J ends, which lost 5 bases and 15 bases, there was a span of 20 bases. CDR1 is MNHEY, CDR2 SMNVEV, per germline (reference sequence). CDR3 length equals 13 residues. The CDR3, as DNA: TGTGCCAGCAGTCCTACCGCGGGGTACCGGCGGTTCTTC. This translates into CASSPTAGYRRFF.

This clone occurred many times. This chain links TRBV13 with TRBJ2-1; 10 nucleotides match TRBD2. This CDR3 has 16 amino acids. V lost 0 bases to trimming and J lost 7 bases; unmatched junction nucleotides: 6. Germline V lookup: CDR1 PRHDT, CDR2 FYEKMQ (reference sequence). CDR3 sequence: CASSLGAPGLANEQFF. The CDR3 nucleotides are TGTGCCAGCAGCTTAGGAGCCCCGGGACTAGCGAATGAGCAGTTCTTC.

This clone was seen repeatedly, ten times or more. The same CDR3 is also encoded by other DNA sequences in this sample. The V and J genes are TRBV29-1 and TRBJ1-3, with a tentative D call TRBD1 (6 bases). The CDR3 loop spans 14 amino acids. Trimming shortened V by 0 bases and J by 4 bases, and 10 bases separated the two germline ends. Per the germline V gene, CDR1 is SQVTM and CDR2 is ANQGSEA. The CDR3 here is CSVEEGAVGNTIYF. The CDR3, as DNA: TGCAGCGTTGAAGAGGGGGCGGTAGGAAACACCATATATTTT.

CDR3 loop: CSARVRIAVRAGYEQYF. The CDR3 DNA reads as TGCAGTGCTAGAGTCCGGATAGCGGTCAGGGCGGGCTACGAGCAGTACTTC. The V call is TRBV20-1, the J call TRBJ2-7, with D possibly TRBD2 on 6 matching bases. CDR1 DFQATT and CDR2 SNEGSKA come from the germline V gene (reference sequence). V was pared by 1 base and J by 3 bases, with 22 bases between. CDR3 size: 17 residues.

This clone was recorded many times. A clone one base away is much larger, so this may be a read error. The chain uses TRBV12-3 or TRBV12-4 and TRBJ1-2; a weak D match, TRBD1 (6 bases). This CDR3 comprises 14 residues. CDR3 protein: CATRVGAALGGYAF. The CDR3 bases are TGTGCTACCCGTGTGGGGGCGGCTTTGGGAGGCTACGCCTTC.

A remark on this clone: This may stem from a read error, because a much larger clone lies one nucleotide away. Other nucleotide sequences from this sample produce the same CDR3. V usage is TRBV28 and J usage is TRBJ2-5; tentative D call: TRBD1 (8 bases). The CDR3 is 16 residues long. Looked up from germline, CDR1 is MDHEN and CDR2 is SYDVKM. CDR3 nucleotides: TGTGCCAGCAGTTCAACCCTCACAGGGGGGGGAGAGACCCAACACTTC. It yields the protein CASSSTLTGGGETQHF.

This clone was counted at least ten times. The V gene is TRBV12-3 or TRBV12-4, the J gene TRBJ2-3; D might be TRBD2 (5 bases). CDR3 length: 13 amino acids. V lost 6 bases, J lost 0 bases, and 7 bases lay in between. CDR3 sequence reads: CASSGDSTDTQYF. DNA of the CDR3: TGTGCCAGCAGCGGGGATAGCACAGATACGCAGTATTTT.

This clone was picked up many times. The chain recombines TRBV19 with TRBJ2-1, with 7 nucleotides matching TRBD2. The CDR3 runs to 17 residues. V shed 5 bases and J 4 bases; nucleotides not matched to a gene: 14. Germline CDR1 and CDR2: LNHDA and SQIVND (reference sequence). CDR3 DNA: TGTGCCAGTAGTCTCCGGCGGGGCGGGAGTAGTTACAATGAGCAGTTCTTC. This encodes CASSLRRGGSSYNEQFF.

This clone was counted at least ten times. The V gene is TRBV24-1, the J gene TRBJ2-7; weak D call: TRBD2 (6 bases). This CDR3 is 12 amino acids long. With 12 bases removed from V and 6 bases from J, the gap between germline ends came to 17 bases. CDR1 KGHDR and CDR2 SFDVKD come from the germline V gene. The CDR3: CAAQQQEGEQYF. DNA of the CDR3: TGTGCCGCCCAACAACAGGAGGGCGAGCAGTACTTC.

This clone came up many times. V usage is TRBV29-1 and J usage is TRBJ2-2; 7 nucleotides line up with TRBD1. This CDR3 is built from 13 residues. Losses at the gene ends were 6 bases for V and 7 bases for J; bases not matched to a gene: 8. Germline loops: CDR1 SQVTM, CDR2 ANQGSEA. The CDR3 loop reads CSVRTGSSGELFF. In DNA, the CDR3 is TGCAGCGTCCGGACAGGTTCGAGCGGGGAGCTGTTTTTT.

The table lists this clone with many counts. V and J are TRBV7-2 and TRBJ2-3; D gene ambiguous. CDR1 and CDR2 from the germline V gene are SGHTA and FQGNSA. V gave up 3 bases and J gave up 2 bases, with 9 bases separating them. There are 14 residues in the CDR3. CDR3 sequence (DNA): TGTGCCAGCAGCTTGCTTGGGGTCACAGATACGCAGTATTTT. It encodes CASSLLGVTDTQYF.

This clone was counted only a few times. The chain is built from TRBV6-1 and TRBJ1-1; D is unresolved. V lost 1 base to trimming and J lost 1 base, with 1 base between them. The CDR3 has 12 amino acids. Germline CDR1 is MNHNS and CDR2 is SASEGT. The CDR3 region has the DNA TGTGCCAGCAGTGAAGGGAACACTGAAGCTTTCTTT. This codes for CASSEGNTEAFF.

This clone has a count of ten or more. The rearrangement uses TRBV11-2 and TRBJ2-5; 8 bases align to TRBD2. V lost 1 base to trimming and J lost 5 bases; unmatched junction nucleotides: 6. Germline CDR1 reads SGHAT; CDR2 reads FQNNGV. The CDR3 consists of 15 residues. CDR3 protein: CASSLAGRAEETQYF. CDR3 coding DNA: TGTGCCAGCAGCTTAGCCGGGAGGGCCGAGGAGACCCAGTACTTC.

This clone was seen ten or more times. The CDR3 loop is CATQRESRADTQYF. The DNA of the CDR3 is TGCGCCACCCAGCGGGAGAGTCGGGCAGATACGCAGTATTTT. The V and J genes are TRBV10-1 and TRBJ2-3, with TRBD2 matching over 8 bases. The CDR3 is 14 residues long. Germline V CDR1 and CDR2: WNHNN, SYGVQD (reference sequence). V was pared by 10 bases and J by 4 bases, with 10 bases of the junction left unmatched.

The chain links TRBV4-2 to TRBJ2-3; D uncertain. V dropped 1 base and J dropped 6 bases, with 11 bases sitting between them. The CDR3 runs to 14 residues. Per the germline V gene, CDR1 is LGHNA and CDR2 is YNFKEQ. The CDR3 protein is CASSQAGRLDTQYF. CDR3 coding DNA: TGTGCCAGCAGCCAAGCGGGCCGATTGGATACGCAGTATTTT.

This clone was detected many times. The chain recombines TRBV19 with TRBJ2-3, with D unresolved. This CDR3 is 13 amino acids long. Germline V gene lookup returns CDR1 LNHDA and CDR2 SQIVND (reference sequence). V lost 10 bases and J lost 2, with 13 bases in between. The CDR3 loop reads CATRRRDTDTQYF. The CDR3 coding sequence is TGTGCCACCCGCCGAAGGGACACAGATACGCAGTATTTT. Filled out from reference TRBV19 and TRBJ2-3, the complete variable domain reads DGGITQSPKYLFRKEGQNVTLSCEQNLNHDAMYWYRQDPGQGLRLIYYSQIVNDFQKGDIAEGYSVSREKKESFPLTVTSAQKNPTAFYLCATRRRDTDTQYFGPGTRLTVL.

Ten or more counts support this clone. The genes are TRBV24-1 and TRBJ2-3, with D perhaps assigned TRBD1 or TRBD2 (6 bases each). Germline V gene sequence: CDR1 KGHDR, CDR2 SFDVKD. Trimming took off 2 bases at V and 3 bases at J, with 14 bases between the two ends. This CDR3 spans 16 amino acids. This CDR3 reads CATSDSAEGGTDTQYF. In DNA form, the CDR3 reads TGTGCCACCAGTGATTCAGCGGAGGGGGGAACAGATACGCAGTATTTT.

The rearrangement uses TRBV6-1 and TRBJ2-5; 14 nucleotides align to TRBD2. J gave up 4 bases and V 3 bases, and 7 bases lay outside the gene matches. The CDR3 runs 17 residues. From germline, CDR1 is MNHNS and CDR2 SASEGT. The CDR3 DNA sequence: TGTGCCAGCAGTGATGGACTAGCGGGAGGCGTACGAGAGACCCAGTACTTC. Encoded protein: CASSDGLAGGVRETQYF.

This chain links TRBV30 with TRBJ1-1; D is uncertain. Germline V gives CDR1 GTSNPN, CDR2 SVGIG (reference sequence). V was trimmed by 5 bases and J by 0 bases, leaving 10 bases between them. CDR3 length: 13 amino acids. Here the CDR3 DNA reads TGTGCCTGGGGACGGATCATGAACACTGAAGCTTTCTTT. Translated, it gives CAWGRIMNTEAFF.

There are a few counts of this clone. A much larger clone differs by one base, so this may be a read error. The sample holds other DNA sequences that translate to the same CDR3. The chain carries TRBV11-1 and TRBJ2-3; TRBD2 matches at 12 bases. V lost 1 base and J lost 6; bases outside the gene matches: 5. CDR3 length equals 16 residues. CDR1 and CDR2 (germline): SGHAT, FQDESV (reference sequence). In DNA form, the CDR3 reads TGTGCCAGCAGCTTAGGACTAGCGGGAGCGGTTGATACGCAGTATTTT. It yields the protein CASSLGLAGAVDTQYF.

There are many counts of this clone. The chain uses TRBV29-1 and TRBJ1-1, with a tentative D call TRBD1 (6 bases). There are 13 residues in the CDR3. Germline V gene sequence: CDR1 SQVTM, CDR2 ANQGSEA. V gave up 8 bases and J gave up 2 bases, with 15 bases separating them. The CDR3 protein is CSSRGGHNTEAFF. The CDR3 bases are TGCAGCTCTCGTGGGGGGCATAACACTGAAGCTTTCTTT.

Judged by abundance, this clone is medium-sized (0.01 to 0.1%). CDR3 residues: CASSQEDRQTSTDTQYF. DNA for the CDR3: TGTGCCAGCAGCCAGGAAGACAGGCAAACTAGCACAGATACGCAGTATTTT. The chain recombines TRBV4-2 with TRBJ2-3; TRBD1 is a possible D gene (6 bases). Trimming left V 3 bases short and J 0 bases short, with 16 bases between. CDR1 is LGHNA and CDR2 is YNFKEQ in the germline V gene. The CDR3 is 17 residues long.

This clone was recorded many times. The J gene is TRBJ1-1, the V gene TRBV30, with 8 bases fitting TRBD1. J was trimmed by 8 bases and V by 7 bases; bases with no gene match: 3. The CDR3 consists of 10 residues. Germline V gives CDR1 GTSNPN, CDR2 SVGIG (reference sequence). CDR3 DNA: TGTGCCTCAAGGGACAGGGAAGCTTTCTTT. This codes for CASRDREAFF.

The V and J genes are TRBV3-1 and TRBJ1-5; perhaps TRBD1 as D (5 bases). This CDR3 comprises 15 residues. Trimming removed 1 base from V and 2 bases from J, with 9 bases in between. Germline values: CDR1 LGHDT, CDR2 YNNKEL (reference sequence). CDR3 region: CASSQGGVGNQPQHF. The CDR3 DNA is TGTGCCAGCAGCCAAGGAGGGGTTGGCAATCAGCCCCAGCATTTT.

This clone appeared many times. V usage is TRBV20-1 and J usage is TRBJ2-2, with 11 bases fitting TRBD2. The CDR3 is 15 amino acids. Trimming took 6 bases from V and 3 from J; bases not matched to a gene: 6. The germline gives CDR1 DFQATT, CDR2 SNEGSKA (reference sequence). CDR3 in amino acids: CSAIGTSGHTGELFF. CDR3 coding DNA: TGCAGTGCCATCGGGACTAGCGGCCACACCGGGGAGCTGTTTTTT.

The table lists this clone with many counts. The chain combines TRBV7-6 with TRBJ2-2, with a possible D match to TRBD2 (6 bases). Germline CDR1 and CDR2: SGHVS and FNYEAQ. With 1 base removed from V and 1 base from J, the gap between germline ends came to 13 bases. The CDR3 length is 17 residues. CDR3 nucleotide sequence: TGTGCCAGCAGCTTAGAGGTCGGGGGACGGAACACCGGGGAGCTGTTTTTT. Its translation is CASSLEVGGRNTGELFF.

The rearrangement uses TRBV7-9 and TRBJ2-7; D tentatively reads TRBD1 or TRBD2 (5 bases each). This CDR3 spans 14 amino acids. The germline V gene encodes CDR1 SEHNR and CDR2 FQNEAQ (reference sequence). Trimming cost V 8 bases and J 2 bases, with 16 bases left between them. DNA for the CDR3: TGTGCCAGCGTGGGGGAAAAGGACCCCTACGAGCAGTACTTC. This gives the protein CASVGEKDPYEQYF.